This TCR beta chain is drawn from a study of beta chain features in type 1 diabetes. Overall study findings and caveats: TCRB CDR3s from Type 1 diabetes patients were moderately but significantly shorter in all four CD4+ subsets. Whether TCRB rearrangement is influenced by HLA type was left unresolved in this analysis.

There are 13 residues in the CDR3. Trimming shortened V by 4 bases and J by 0 bases, and 7 bases separated the two germline ends. The germline gives CDR1 SGHNT, CDR2 YYREEE (reference sequence). Isolated RNA was reverse transcribed in full, so expressed TCRB transcripts were sequenced. Some clones are missing from TCRdb's copy, which holds only in-frame ones; the method was immunoSEQ multiplex PCR. The data show a few hundred thousand clones, over 8.5% seen once. About this clone: The antigen is unknown.

This chain uses TRBV5-4 with TRBJ1-2; D is unresolved. The origin of this receptor is a man aged 25 to 40 with type 1 diabetes. The sequenced material came from central memory CD4+ T cells from blood. DNA for the CDR3: TGTGCCAGCAGCCTCACAGCTAACTATGGCTACACCTTC. Amino acids: CASSLTANYGYTF.